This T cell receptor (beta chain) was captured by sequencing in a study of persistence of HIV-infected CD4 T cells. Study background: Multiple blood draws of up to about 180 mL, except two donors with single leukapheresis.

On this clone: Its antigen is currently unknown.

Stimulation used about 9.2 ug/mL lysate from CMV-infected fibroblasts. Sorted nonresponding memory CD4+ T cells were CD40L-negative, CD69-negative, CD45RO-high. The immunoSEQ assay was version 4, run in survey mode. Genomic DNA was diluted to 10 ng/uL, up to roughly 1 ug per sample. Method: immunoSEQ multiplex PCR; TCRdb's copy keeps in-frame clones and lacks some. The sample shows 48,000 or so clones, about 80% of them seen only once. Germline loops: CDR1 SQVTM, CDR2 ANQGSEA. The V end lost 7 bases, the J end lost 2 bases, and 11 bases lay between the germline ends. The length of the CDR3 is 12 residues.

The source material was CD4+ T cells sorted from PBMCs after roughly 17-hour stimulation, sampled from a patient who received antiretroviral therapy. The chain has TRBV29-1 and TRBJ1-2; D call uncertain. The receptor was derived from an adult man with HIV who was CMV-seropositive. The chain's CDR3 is CSGGSKNYGYTF. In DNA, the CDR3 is TGCAGCGGAGGCTCGAAGAACTATGGCTACACCTTC. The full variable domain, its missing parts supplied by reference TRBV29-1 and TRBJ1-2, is SAVISQKPSRDICQRGTSLTIQCQVDSQVTMMFWYRQQPGQSLTLIATANQGSEATYESGFVIDKFPISRPNLTFSTLTVSNMSPEDSSIYLCSGGSKNYGYTFGSGTRLTVV.